These 31 T cell receptor beta chains were all obtained from the same sample, sequenced in a study of vaccination and CD4 T cells after COVID-19. Described treatment: approximately nine-day PBMC culture with coronavirus spike peptide pools or control peptides (ViraFEST assay). An Oncomine TCR Beta short-read assay was used to sequence the DNA from cultured CD4+ T cells. TCRdb ran MiXCR on the PCR reads and lists one entry per CDR3 protein. The data hold around 19,000 distinct CDR3 sequences, with 43% observed a single time. No antigens are known for them. This specimen consisted of CD4+ T cells from blood, cultured in vitro, obtained after SARS-CoV-2 vaccination. Receptors originate from a human donor who had recovered from COVID-19.

The CDR3: CSARRGGGAREQYF. DNA of the CDR3: TGCAGTGCTCGACGGGGCGGGGGGGCCCGAGAGCAGTACTTC. The V gene is TRBV20-1, the J gene TRBJ2-7; TRBD2 aligns across 9 bases. CDR1 and CDR2 from the germline V gene are DFQATT and SNEGSKA (reference sequence). This CDR3 region has 14 residues. V trimming: 5 bases; J trimming: 7 bases; junction bases outside the gene matches: 12.

This chain connects TRBV7-9 to TRBJ2-1, with D possibly matching TRBD1 (7 bases). The length of the CDR3 is 17 residues. The germline V gene has CDR1 SEHNR and CDR2 FQNEAQ (reference sequence). V was clipped by 5 bases and J by 4 bases, with 21 bases between them. The CDR3 bases are TGTGCCAGCAGCGCCGGGACTCAGAACAGGGGATACAATGAGCAGTTCTTC. Residues: CASSAGTQNRGYNEQFF.

The chain has TRBV10-3 and TRBJ2-1, with D possibly TRBD2 on 6 matching bases. The CDR3 is 15 residues long. CDR1 and CDR2 from the germline V gene are ENHRY and SYGVKD. Trimming shortened V by 6 bases and J by 3 bases, and 15 bases separated the two germline ends. The CDR3 bases are TGTGCCATCAGCCGGACTGGCGGGGACTACAATGAGCAGTTCTTC. This translates into CAISRTGGDYNEQFF.

The V gene is TRBV28, the J gene TRBJ2-5, with D hard to call. With 6 bases removed from V and 5 bases from J, the gap between germline ends came to 7 bases. Germline lookup yields CDR1 MDHEN and CDR2 SYDVKM. The CDR3 loop spans 11 amino acids. CDR3 nucleotide sequence: TGTGCCAGCAGCCTCACGGAGACCCAGTACTTC. It encodes CASSLTETQYF.

This clonotype was recorded a few times. This chain links TRBV24-1 with TRBJ2-3, with D maybe TRBD2 (7 bases). From germline, CDR1 is KGHDR and CDR2 SFDVKD. The CDR3 has 17 amino acids. The germline V and J ends were trimmed by 3 bases and 0 bases, with 15 bases remaining between them. CDR3 coding DNA: TGTGCCACCAGTGATATCAAAGGGGGGGGCAGCACAGATACGCAGTATTTT. Amino acid sequence: CATSDIKGGGSTDTQYF.

The V gene is TRBV27, the J gene TRBJ1-1; no firm D call. V lost 3 bases, J lost 3 bases, and 11 bases lay in between. CDR3 length: 14 residues. Germline CDR1 is MNHEY and CDR2 is SMNVEV (reference sequence). The chain's CDR3 is CASSFTLRDTEAFF. The CDR3 DNA follows: TGTGCCAGCAGTTTCACGTTGAGGGACACTGAAGCTTTCTTT.

The V call is TRBV6-1, the J call TRBJ2-7, with 11 bases aligning to TRBD1. V was clipped by 7 bases and J by 4 bases; unmatched bases: 6. Germline V gives CDR1 MNHNS, CDR2 SASEGT. This CDR3 has 14 amino acids. CDR3 sequence reads: CASTSDRGPYEQYF. The CDR3 DNA reads TGTGCCAGCACCTCGGACAGGGGGCCGTACGAGCAGTACTTC.

This chain connects TRBV6-5 to TRBJ2-1; TRBD2 agrees at 9 bases. From germline, CDR1 is MNHEY and CDR2 SVGAGI. The CDR3 is 17 amino acids. Unmatched junction bases numbered 5, after V lost 0 bases and J lost 2 bases. The CDR3 region is CASSYSRASGAYNEQFF. Written as DNA, the CDR3 is TGTGCCAGCAGTTACTCGAGGGCTAGCGGGGCCTACAATGAGCAGTTCTTC.

The chain has TRBV29-1 and TRBJ2-5; 12 bases are shared with TRBD2. The germline gives CDR1 SQVTM, CDR2 ANQGSEA. The V and J ends lost 5 bases and 3 bases, in that order; junction bases with no gene match: 7. This CDR3 region has 15 residues. CDR3 region: CSVCTSGRKKETQYF. For the CDR3, the DNA is TGCAGCGTTTGCACTAGCGGGAGGAAGAAAGAGACCCAGTACTTC.

The chain recombines TRBV7-9 with TRBJ2-7, with D hard to call. The V and J ends lost 1 base and 0 bases respectively, with 7 bases between them. This CDR3 is 14 amino acids long. The germline CDR1 and CDR2 sequences are SEHNR and FQNEAQ (reference sequence). CDR3 coding DNA: TGTGCCAGCAGCTTAGAGGTGCGCTCCTACGAGCAGTACTTC. Translated, it gives CASSLEVRSYEQYF.

The chain carries TRBV7-2 and TRBJ2-3; a possible D gene is TRBD1 (5 bases). Germline CDR1 reads SGHTA; CDR2 reads FQGNSA. Trimming pared 5 bases from V and 5 bases from J, leaving 14 bases between. The CDR3 is 14 residues long. As DNA, the CDR3 is TGTGCCAGCAGCCTCCAGGGTGCCGGAGATACGCAGTATTTT. This encodes CASSLQGAGDTQYF. Using reference TRBV7-2 and TRBJ2-3 for the parts outside the CDR3, the full variable domain is GAGVSQSPSNKVTEKGKDVELRCDPISGHTALYWYRQSLGQGLEFLIYFQGNSAPDKSGLPSDRFSAERTGGSVSTLTIQRTQQEDSAVYLCASSLQGAGDTQYFGPGTRLTVL.

This chain uses TRBV2 with TRBJ1-5; 7 positions match TRBD1. V lost 4 bases to trimming and J lost 9 bases; unmatched junction nucleotides: 9. This CDR3 has 14 amino acids. Germline V gene sequence: CDR1 SNHLY, CDR2 FYNNEI. CDR3 amino acids: CASSGGQSGVPQHF. DNA of the CDR3: TGTGCCAGCAGTGGGGGACAGTCAGGTGTGCCCCAGCATTTT.

The chain employs TRBV6-2 or TRBV6-3 and TRBJ2-3; TRBD1 might be the D (5 bases). The germline V gene encodes CDR1 MNHEY and CDR2 SVGEGT. The CDR3 has 15 residues. The ends were cut back, 2 bases at V and 4 bases at J, with 13 bases in the middle. In nucleotides, the CDR3 is TGTGCCAGCAGTTACGGCGGCAGGGTCCCAGATACGCAGTATTTT. It translates to CASSYGGRVPDTQYF.

This rearrangement joins TRBV20-1 to TRBJ2-3; D possibly uses TRBD1 or TRBD2 (6 bases each). Germline lookup yields CDR1 DFQATT and CDR2 SNEGSKA (reference sequence). CDR3 length: 13 residues. V dropped 0 bases and J dropped 8 bases, with 12 bases sitting between them. As DNA, the CDR3 is TGCAGTGCTAGAGAGGGGGGCCGGGTTACGCAGTATTTT. Translation gives CSAREGGRVTQYF.

The genes are TRBV6-1 and TRBJ1-2; no clear D. Germline V gene lookup returns CDR1 MNHNS and CDR2 SASEGT. There are 13 residues in the CDR3. V was trimmed by 4 bases and J by 4 bases, leaving 10 bases between them. The CDR3 DNA is TGTGCCAGCAGTGGAAGGCCGCCCTATGGCTACACCTTC. It codes for CASSGRPPYGYTF.

This clonotype was seen more than once but under ten times. J is TRBJ1-1 and V is TRBV27; D unclear. This CDR3 has 14 residues. The germline CDR1 and CDR2 sequences are MNHEY and SMNVEV (reference sequence). With 3 bases removed from V and 1 base from J, the gap between germline ends came to 9 bases. CDR3 sequence (DNA): TGTGCCAGCAGTTTCACCAGGACGAACACTGAAGCTTTCTTT. It encodes CASSFTRTNTEAFF.

J is TRBJ1-6 and V is TRBV20-1, with a tentative D call TRBD1 (5 bases). This CDR3 has 13 amino acids. Germline V gene sequence: CDR1 DFQATT, CDR2 SNEGSKA (reference sequence). Trimming removed 8 bases from V and 7 bases from J, with 15 bases in between. CDR3 DNA: TGCAGTCCTCATGGGGCAGGGAATTCACCCCTCCACTTT. Encoded protein: CSPHGAGNSPLHF.

In DNA form, the CDR3 reads TGTGCCAGCAGCTTAGCGGGCGGGGGGGCCTTCGGCATTCAGTACTTC. Its protein is CASSLAGGGAFGIQYF. The chain couples TRBV7-9 to TRBJ2-4; 9 nucleotides agree with TRBD2. There are 16 residues in the CDR3. Germline V gene sequence: CDR1 SEHNR, CDR2 FQNEAQ (reference sequence). Trimming removed 0 bases from V and 9 bases from J; junction bases left unmatched: 9.

This clonotype was counted a few times. The rearrangement links TRBV27 to TRBJ2-2, with TRBD1 as a possible D gene (5 bases). Looked up from germline, CDR1 is MNHEY and CDR2 is SMNVEV (reference sequence). V was pared by 5 bases and J by 1 base, with 8 bases between. CDR3 size: 14 residues. The CDR3 DNA sequence: TGTGCCAGCAGTACGACAGTGAACACCGGGGAGCTGTTTTTT. Its translation: CASSTTVNTGELFF.

This clonotype was counted between two and nine times. This chain connects TRBV7-9 to TRBJ1-1; 8 bases are shared with TRBD1. J gave up 1 base and V 3 bases, and 1 base lay outside the gene matches. Germline V lookup: CDR1 SEHNR, CDR2 FQNEAQ (reference sequence). The CDR3 contains 14 residues. CDR3 sequence reads: CASSLTGANTEAFF. The CDR3, as DNA: TGTGCCAGCAGCTTGACAGGGGCGAACACTGAAGCTTTCTTT.

The rearrangement links TRBV7-2 to TRBJ1-1, with a tentative D call TRBD1 (5 bases). CDR1 is SGHTA and CDR2 is FQGNSA in the germline V gene. The CDR3 consists of 12 residues. The V end was cut by 5 bases, the J end by 8 bases, with 12 bases between. CDR3 amino acids: CASSTHRREAFF. DNA for the CDR3: TGTGCCAGCAGCACCCACAGGAGGGAAGCTTTCTTT.

The gene calls are TRBV10-3 and TRBJ2-3, with 14 nucleotides matching TRBD2. Germline lookup yields CDR1 ENHRY and CDR2 SYGVKD. The CDR3 is 16 residues long. J lost 6 bases, V lost 4 bases, and 6 bases had no gene match. CDR3 sequence reads: CAISGTSGGPRDTQYF. The CDR3, as DNA: TGTGCCATCAGTGGGACTAGCGGGGGGCCAAGGGATACGCAGTATTTT.

V usage is TRBV4-3 and J usage is TRBJ2-5; D possibly uses TRBD1 or TRBD2 (6 bases each). This CDR3 has 13 amino acids. CDR1 LGHNA and CDR2 YSLEER come from the germline V gene. Trimming shortened V by 3 bases and J by 9 bases, and 14 bases separated the two germline ends. The CDR3 bases are TGCGCCAGCAGCCAGGGACTGAGGGGGGCCCAGTACTTC. Residues: CASSQGLRGAQYF.

This clonotype has just a few counts. The junction shows a germline mismatch at one end, possibly a read error. The chain uses TRBV20-1 and TRBJ1-1; D remains unclear. This CDR3 spans 14 amino acids. The germline V gene has CDR1 DFQATT and CDR2 SNEGSKA (reference sequence). The CDR3 coding sequence is TGCAGTGCTAGTCTGGTGCGGGGAAACACTGAAGTTTTCTTT. It specifies CSASLVRGNTEVFF.

This clonotype occurred a few times. The chain carries TRBV27 and TRBJ2-3; no clear D. Germline assignment: CDR1 MNHEY and CDR2 SMNVEV (reference sequence). With 7 bases removed from V and 0 bases from J, the gap between germline ends came to 14 bases. The CDR3 extends over 15 amino acids. The CDR3 protein is CASNPIGVSTDTQYF. The CDR3 DNA follows: TGTGCCAGCAACCCCATCGGCGTTAGCACAGATACGCAGTATTTT.

This clonotype occurred a few times. This chain uses TRBV19 with TRBJ1-1; TRBD1 is a possible D gene (6 bases). The CDR3 loop spans 14 amino acids. V gave up 3 bases and J gave up 3 bases, with 11 bases separating them. CDR1 and CDR2 (germline): LNHDA, SQIVND (reference sequence). CDR3: CASSIGGADTEAFF. The CDR3 coding sequence is TGTGCCAGTAGTATTGGGGGGGCGGACACTGAAGCTTTCTTT.

This clonotype was seen a few times. This sequence joins TRBV20-1 and TRBJ1-2; D may be TRBD1 (6 bases). The CDR3 is made up of 13 amino acids. Germline V gene sequence: CDR1 DFQATT, CDR2 SNEGSKA (reference sequence). The ends were cut back, 0 bases at V and 4 bases at J, with 9 bases in the middle. The CDR3 region is CSAREGTIYGYTF. The CDR3 DNA reads TGCAGTGCTAGAGAGGGGACAATCTATGGCTACACCTTC.

The chain is built from TRBV6-1 and TRBJ1-5; D is unclear. Per germline, CDR1 MNHNS and CDR2 SASEGT. The CDR3 length is 13 residues. The V and J ends lost 5 bases and 6 bases respectively, with 11 bases between them. The CDR3: CASSPTYGQPQHF. The CDR3 coding sequence is TGTGCCAGCAGTCCTACCTACGGTCAGCCCCAGCATTTT.

This clonotype has only one observation. The chain combines TRBV5-4 with TRBJ2-5; TRBD2 matches 12 bases. Germline CDR1 reads SGHNT; CDR2 reads YYREEE (reference sequence). V lost 4 bases to trimming and J lost 3 bases; unmatched junction nucleotides: 4. The CDR3 loop spans 15 amino acids. Written as DNA, the CDR3 is TGTGCCAGCAGCCAGGGACTAGCGGGTAAAGAGACCCAGTACTTC. Protein: CASSQGLAGKETQYF.

The CDR3 DNA reads as TGTGCCATCAGTGATCGAAATTCACCCCTCCACTTT. It yields the protein CAISDRNSPLHF. This chain links TRBV10-3 with TRBJ1-6; no clear D gene. The V and J ends lost 3 bases and 7 bases respectively, with 4 bases between them. The CDR3 runs 12 residues. The germline gives CDR1 ENHRY, CDR2 SYGVKD.

This clonotype was found a few times. The chain joins TRBV6-1 to TRBJ1-2; D possibly corresponds to TRBD1 (6 bases). The CDR3 spans 13 residues. Germline V gives CDR1 MNHNS, CDR2 SASEGT. Between the trimmed V and J ends, which lost 6 bases and 7 bases, there was a span of 15 bases. The CDR3 sequence is CASSVGGASGYTF. The CDR3 region has the DNA TGTGCCAGCAGCGTGGGGGGGGCGAGTGGCTACACCTTC.